A selection of T cell receptor beta chains follows, all from one sample in a study of blood T cell repertoires in COVID-19. Sequenced by immunoSEQ multiplex PCR; TCRdb stores in-frame clones only, minus some. This table holds 300,000 to 400,000 clones, roughly 87% found once. Sequenced: peripheral blood. The source is a man aged 25 to 40 with COVID-19, enrolled during active disease. The CDR3 runs from the conserved cysteine through the conserved F or W. A D gene is named only where the DNA matches it firmly. A row's size may be missing; if present it is once, few, many or a size class.

j_gene | d_gene | abundance | len | v_gene | CDR3aa | CDR3nt
TRBJ2-3 | . | . | 13 | TRBV18 | CASSRARTDTQYF | TGTGCCAGCTCCCGTGCGCGCACAGATACGCAGTATTTT
TRBJ2-3 | . | . | 11 | TRBV12-3/TRBV12-4 | CASSHTDTQYF | TGTGCCAGCAGTCACACAGATACGCAGTATTTT
TRBJ1-2 | . | . | 13 | TRBV12-3/TRBV12-4 | CASSRTHNYGYTF | TGTGCCAGCAGTCGGACTCATAACTATGGCTACACCTTC
TRBJ2-2 | TRBD2 | . | 14 | TRBV6-5 | CASSYRGGQGELFF | TGTGCCAGCAGTTATCGGGGGGGGCAAGGGGAGCTGTTTTTT
TRBJ2-7 | TRBD1 | . | 15 | TRBV29-1 | CSVEKTDRGRYEQYF | TGCAGCGTTGAAAAGACTGACAGGGGAAGATACGAGCAGTACTTC
TRBJ1-5 | . | . | 14 | TRBV19 | CGCGGASYNQPQHF | TGTGGTTGTGGTGGGGCCTCTTACAATCAGCCCCAGCATTTT
TRBJ2-1 | TRBD2 | . | 16 | TRBV6-2/TRBV6-3 | CASSYWGGRKNNEQFF | TGTGCCAGCAGTTACTGGGGCGGGAGGAAGAACAATGAGCAGTTCTTC
TRBJ2-3 | TRBD1 | . | 17 | TRBV19 | CASRTTYRGRGTDTQYF | TGTGCCAGTAGGACCACCTACAGGGGTAGGGGCACAGATACGCAGTATTTT
TRBJ1-1 | TRBD1 | . | 14 | TRBV18 | CASSPGQGGTEAFF | TGTGCCAGCTCACCGGGACAGGGAGGCACTGAAGCTTTCTTT
TRBJ2-1 | TRBD1 | . | 12 | TRBV7-9 | CASSTGANEQFF | TGTGCCAGCAGCACAGGGGCAAATGAGCAGTTCTTC
TRBJ2-1 | . | many | 14 | TRBV3-1/TRBV3-2 | CASSQATGTQEQFF | TGTGCCAGCAGCCAAGCAACCGGGACTCAAGAGCAGTTCTTC
TRBJ2-7 | . | . | 15 | TRBV4-1 | CASSFGRGGGDEQYF | TGCGCCAGCAGCTTTGGGCGGGGTGGAGGGGACGAGCAGTACTTC
TRBJ1-2 | . | . | 15 | TRBV7-2 | CASSLVEGLNYGYTF | TGTGCCAGCAGCTTAGTCGAGGGTTTGAACTATGGCTACACCTTC
TRBJ2-7 | TRBD1 | . | 14 | TRBV7-2 | CASSFRRGLDEQYF | TGTGCCAGCAGCTTCCGCAGGGGGCTCGACGAGCAGTACTTC
TRBJ1-2 | TRBD1 | . | 14 | TRBV9 | CASSLGQGVYGYTF | TGTGCCAGCAGCTTGGGACAGGGGGTGTATGGCTACACCTTC
TRBJ1-1 | TRBD1 | few | 16 | TRBV27 | CASSLLPGTGNTEAFF | TGTGCCAGCAGTTTATTGCCTGGGACAGGAAACACTGAAGCTTTCTTT
TRBJ2-1 | . | . | 14 | TRBV5-1 | CASSLDGGADEQFF | TGCGCCAGCAGCTTGGATGGGGGGGCGGATGAGCAGTTCTTC
TRBJ1-1 | . | . | 15 | TRBV5-6 | CASSLSRRRDTEAFF | TGTGCCAGCAGCTTGTCACGCCGGCGGGACACTGAAGCTTTCTTT
TRBJ2-7 | TRBD2 | . | 13 | TRBV3-1/TRBV3-2 | CASSQAGGDEQYF | TGTGCCAGCAGCCAAGCGGGAGGGGACGAGCAGTACTTC
TRBJ2-7 | TRBD1 | . | 14 | TRBV7-8 | CASSGWDRAYEQYF | TGTGCCAGCTCCGGCTGGGACAGAGCCTACGAGCAGTACTTC
TRBJ2-7 | TRBD1 | . | 15 | TRBV3-1/TRBV3-2 | CASSEAHNRGDEQYF | TGTGCCAGCAGCGAGGCCCACAACAGGGGGGACGAGCAGTACTTC
TRBJ1-2 | . | . | 15 | TRBV7-2 | CASSLDLVVYAGYTF | TGTGCCAGCAGCTTAGATTTAGTGGTCTATGCTGGCTACACCTTC